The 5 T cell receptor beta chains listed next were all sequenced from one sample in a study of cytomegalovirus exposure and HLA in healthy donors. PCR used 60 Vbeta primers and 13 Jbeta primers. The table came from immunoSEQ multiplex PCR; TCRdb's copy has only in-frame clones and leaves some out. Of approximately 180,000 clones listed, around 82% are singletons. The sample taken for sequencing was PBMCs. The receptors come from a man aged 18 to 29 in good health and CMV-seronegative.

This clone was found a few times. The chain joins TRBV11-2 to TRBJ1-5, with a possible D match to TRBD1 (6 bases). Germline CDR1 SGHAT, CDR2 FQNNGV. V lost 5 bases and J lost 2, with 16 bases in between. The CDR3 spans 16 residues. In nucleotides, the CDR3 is TGTGCCAGCAGCCTTGGACAGTTGGGGGGCAATCAGCCCCAGCATTTT. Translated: CASSLGQLGGNQPQHF.

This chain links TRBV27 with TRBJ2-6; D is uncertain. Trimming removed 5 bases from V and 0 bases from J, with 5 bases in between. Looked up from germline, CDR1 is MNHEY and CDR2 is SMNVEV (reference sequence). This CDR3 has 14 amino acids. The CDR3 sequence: CASSPYSGANVLTF. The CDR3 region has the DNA TGTGCCAGCAGTCCCTACTCTGGGGCCAACGTCCTGACTTTC.

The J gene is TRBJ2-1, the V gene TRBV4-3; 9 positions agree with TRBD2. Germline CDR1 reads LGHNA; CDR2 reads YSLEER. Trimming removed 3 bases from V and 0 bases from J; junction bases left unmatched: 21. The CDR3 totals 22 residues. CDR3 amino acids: CASSHSPFNAGGPVGSYNEQFF. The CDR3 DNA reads TGCGCCAGCAGCCACTCTCCCTTTAATGCGGGAGGGCCTGTCGGCTCCTACAATGAGCAGTTCTTC.

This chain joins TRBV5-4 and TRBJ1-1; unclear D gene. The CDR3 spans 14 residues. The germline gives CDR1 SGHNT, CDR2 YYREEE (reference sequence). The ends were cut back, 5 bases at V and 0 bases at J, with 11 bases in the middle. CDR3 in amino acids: CASREGILNTEAFF. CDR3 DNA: TGTGCCAGCAGGGAGGGCATATTGAACACTGAAGCTTTCTTT.

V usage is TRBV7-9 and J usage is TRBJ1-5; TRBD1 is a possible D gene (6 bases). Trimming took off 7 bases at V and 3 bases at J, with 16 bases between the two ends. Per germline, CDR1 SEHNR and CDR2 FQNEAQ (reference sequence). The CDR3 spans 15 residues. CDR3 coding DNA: TGTGCCAGCAACCCCTCGGGGGGGGCCAATCAGCCCCAGCATTTT. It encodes CASNPSGGANQPQHF. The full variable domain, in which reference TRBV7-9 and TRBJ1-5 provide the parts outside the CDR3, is DTGVSQNPRHKITKRGQNVTFRCDPISEHNRLYWYRQTLGQGPEFLTYFQNEAQLEKSRLLSDRFSAERPKGSFSTLEIQRTEQGDSAMYLCASNPSGGANQPQHFGDGTRLSIL.